This T cell receptor (beta chain) was profiled in a study of Ad26.COV2.S vaccination and SARS-CoV-2 variants. Whole-study context: Participant was drawn from the COV1001 Ad26.COV2.S trial arm.

The CDR3 has 14 amino acids. Trimming took off 5 bases at V and 2 bases at J, with 13 bases between the two ends. Germline V gene lookup returns CDR1 SGHTA and CDR2 FQGNSA. Here immunoSEQ multiplex PCR was the method, and the copy in TCRdb shows in-frame clones only, minus some. The sample consists of roughly 700,000 clones, around 89% of them appearing once. Concerning this clone: Its antigen is unknown.

Study-wide points: It was vaccine recipients, not placebo recipients, who had the higher spike-specific TCR breadth. CD8+ and CD4+ T cells specific for spike reportedly responded with substantial breadth after vaccination.

The treatment denotes: over 15 received Ad26.COV2.S at low or high dose, single or two shots; several received placebo; per-sample allocation not given. It was on day 63 after the first vaccine or placebo injection that samples were taken. In the vaccine, an Ad26 vector expressed the SARS-CoV-2 spike of the Wuhan strain. The sample here was peripheral blood, taken in a trial of Ad26.COV2.S vaccine versus placebo. The clonotype comes from a person aged 18-65 years who received the Ad26.COV2.S COVID-19 vaccine or a placebo. The chain carries TRBV7-2 and TRBJ2-7; possibly TRBD2 for D (6 bases). CDR3 in DNA: TGTGCCAGCAGCGCAGGAGGGGTCACCTACGAGCAGTACTTC. This sequence encodes CASSAGGVTYEQYF.